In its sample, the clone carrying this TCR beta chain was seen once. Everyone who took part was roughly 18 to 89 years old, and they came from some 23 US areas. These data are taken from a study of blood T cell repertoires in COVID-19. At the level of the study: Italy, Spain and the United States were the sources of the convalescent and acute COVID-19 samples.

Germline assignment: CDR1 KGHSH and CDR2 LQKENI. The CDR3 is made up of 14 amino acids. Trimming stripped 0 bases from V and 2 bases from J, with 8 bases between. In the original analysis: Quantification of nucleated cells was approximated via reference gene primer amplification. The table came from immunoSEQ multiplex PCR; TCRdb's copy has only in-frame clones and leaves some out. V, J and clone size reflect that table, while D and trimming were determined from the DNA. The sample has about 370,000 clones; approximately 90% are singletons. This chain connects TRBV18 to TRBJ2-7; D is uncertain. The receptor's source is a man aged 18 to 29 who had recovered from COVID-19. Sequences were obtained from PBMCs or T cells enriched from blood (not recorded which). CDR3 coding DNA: TGTGCCAGCTCACCACCCTCGGTAACCTACGAGCAGTACTTC. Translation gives CASSPPSVTYEQYF.